The T cell receptor (beta chain) under discussion was sequenced for a study of OX40 agonist ivuxolimab in advanced cancers. Findings and limits, study-wide: Undetermined was the antigen specificity of the expanded peripheral T cells.

Autoimmune disease history or systemic immunosuppression led to patients being barred. To note about this clone: Its antigen is undetermined.

Sequenced by immunoSEQ multiplex PCR; TCRdb stores in-frame clones only, minus some. The table includes about 83,000 clones, over 75% detected once. This TCR came from an adult with an advanced solid tumor such as melanoma, head and neck, liver or kidney cancer. The material was CD4+ or CD8+ T cells sorted from blood, obtained in a trial of the OX40 agonist ivuxolimab.

The CDR3 DNA is TGTGCCAGTAGTACCTTGGCCGGTGGACGGAACACTGAAGCTTTCTTT. Protein sequence: CASSTLAGGRNTEAFF. The rearrangement joins TRBV19 to TRBJ1-1; D unresolved. CDR1 and CDR2 (germline): LNHDA, SQIVND (reference sequence). The CDR3 has 16 amino acids. Trimming pared 4 bases from V and 1 base from J, leaving 16 bases between.